This T cell receptor (beta chain) was retrieved from a study of blood T cell repertoires in COVID-19. Background on the study: PBMCs, B-cell-depleted T cells, or T cells were the source of the cDNA or gDNA that made up the material.

Profiled with immunoSEQ multiplex PCR; TCRdb holds only in-frame clones, not every one. The sample has about 240,000 clones; roughly 83% are singletons. From germline, CDR1 is SNHLY and CDR2 FYNNEI. Trimming took 1 base from V and 4 from J, leaving 14 bases between them. The CDR3 runs 16 residues. The J gene is TRBJ1-5, the V gene TRBV2; D call uncertain. Sequencing was done on a sample of peripheral blood. This TCR was sampled from a woman aged 80 or over with acute or convalescent COVID-19. The CDR3 sequence: CASSEGGRRLNQPQHF. In DNA, the CDR3 is TGTGCCAGCAGTGAAGGTGGGAGGCGGTTAAATCAGCCCCAGCATTTT.